The clone carrying this T cell receptor beta chain was observed a handful of times. What it recognizes is unknown. V was cut by 8 bases and J by 6 bases, with 19 bases left in between. This CDR3 contains 14 residues. CDR1 and CDR2 (germline): SNHLY, FYNNEI. This sample was taken from a study of response to subunit inactivated influenza vaccine. The study, taken as a whole, reports: Each seasonal influenza vaccination recruits few new T cells, the authors suggested.

TCRdb re-called the RT-PCR reads with MiXCR, one entry per CDR3 protein. The sample yields 280,000 or so distinct CDR3 sequences, around a fifth seen once. This material consisted of PBMCs from blood, taken about 20 months after vaccination. The TCR originated in a man aged 50 to 69 who received an inactivated influenza vaccine. The chain has TRBV2 and TRBJ1-2, with a possible D match to TRBD1 (6 bases). This chain's CDR3 is CASLVFGGLDGYTF. CDR3 in DNA: TGTGCCAGCCTTGTGTTTGGGGGGCTGGATGGCTACACCTTC.